This T cell receptor (beta chain) was recorded in a study of Ad26.COV2.S vaccination and SARS-CoV-2 variants. The CDR3 consists of 12 residues. Germline lookup yields CDR1 MRHNA and CDR2 SNTAGT. J lost 9 bases, V lost 2 bases, and 2 bases had no gene match. The treatment here: about 20 received Ad26.COV2.S at low or high dose, single or two shots; about five received placebo; per-sample allocation not given. After the first vaccine or placebo injection, samples were drawn on day 63. Sequencing used immunoSEQ multiplex PCR; TCRdb keeps in-frame clones, though not all of them. The data show 440,000 or so clones, 80% to 90% seen once.

J is TRBJ1-1 and V is TRBV6-4; TRBD1 agrees at 8 bases. Specimen: peripheral blood, collected in a trial of Ad26.COV2.S vaccine versus placebo. The receptor was derived from a person aged 18-65 years who received the Ad26.COV2.S COVID-19 vaccine or a placebo. Here the CDR3 reads CASSDGQGKAFF. In DNA, the CDR3 is TGTGCCAGCAGTGACGGACAGGGCAAAGCTTTCTTT.